A selection of T cell receptor beta chains follows, all from one sample in a study of blood T cell repertoires in COVID-19. This table comes from immunoSEQ multiplex PCR, and its TCRdb copy is limited to in-frame clones, with some not included. The sample lists 190,000 or so clones; approximately 86% were seen once. Sequenced material: PBMCs or T cells enriched from blood (not recorded which). The source is a woman younger than 45 who had been exposed to COVID-19. The CDR3 runs from the conserved cysteine through the conserved F or W. D genes are given only for firm matches. Size values are once, few and many counts, or a class for expanded clones, and some rows have none.

v_gene: TRBV13; d_gene: TRBD2; abundance: NA; len: 16; j_gene: TRBJ2-1; CDR3nt: TGTGCCAGCAGCCCGACTAGCGGGGCGGGCGGGAATGAGCAGTTCTTC; CDR3aa: CASSPTSGAGGNEQFF
v_gene: TRBV2; d_gene: TRBD1; abundance: NA; len: 13; j_gene: TRBJ1-6; CDR3nt: TGTGCCAGCACGGCGGACAGGGATTCACCCCTCCACTTT; CDR3aa: CASTADRDSPLHF
v_gene: TRBV6-1; d_gene: TRBD1; abundance: NA; len: 14; j_gene: TRBJ2-4; CDR3nt: TGTGCCAGCAGTGAAAGGGGGACAGGGGACATTCAGTACTTC; CDR3aa: CASSERGTGDIQYF
v_gene: TRBV3-1/TRBV3-2; d_gene: NA; abundance: NA; len: 16; j_gene: TRBJ1-5; CDR3nt: TGTGCCAGCAGCCCTACGGGAGGGTTAAGCAATCAGCCCCAGCATTTT; CDR3aa: CASSPTGGLSNQPQHF
v_gene: TRBV9; d_gene: NA; abundance: NA; len: 14; j_gene: TRBJ2-1; CDR3nt: TGTGCCAGCAGCCCGGGGGGCAGACACAATGAGCAGTTCTTC; CDR3aa: CASSPGGRHNEQFF
v_gene: TRBV27; d_gene: NA; abundance: NA; len: 13; j_gene: TRBJ1-1; CDR3nt: TGTGCCAGCAGCCCCCGGGGGGCCACTGAAGCTTTCTTT; CDR3aa: CASSPRGATEAFF
v_gene: TRBV3-1/TRBV3-2; d_gene: TRBD1; abundance: NA; len: 17; j_gene: TRBJ1-5; CDR3nt: TGTGCCAGCAGCCAATCCCAGGGGGCCCTTGGATCTCAGCCCCAGCATTTT; CDR3aa: CASSQSQGALGSQPQHF
v_gene: TRBV11-2; d_gene: NA; abundance: NA; len: 15; j_gene: TRBJ2-6; CDR3nt: TGTGCCAGCAGCCTCGGGAGCTCTGGGGCCAACGTCCTGACTTTC; CDR3aa: CASSLGSSGANVLTF
v_gene: TRBV7-2; d_gene: TRBD1; abundance: NA; len: 14; j_gene: TRBJ1-2; CDR3nt: TGTGCCAGCAGCACGGACAGGGTGAGAAATGGCTACACCTTC; CDR3aa: CASSTDRVRNGYTF
v_gene: TRBV19; d_gene: TRBD1; abundance: NA; len: 18; j_gene: TRBJ1-2; CDR3nt: TGTGCCAGTAGTATACTATACCGATTATCAGGGGGCGGCTATGGCTACACCTTC; CDR3aa: CASSILYRLSGGGYGYTF
v_gene: TRBV27; d_gene: NA; abundance: NA; len: 14; j_gene: TRBJ2-2; CDR3nt: TGTGCCAGCTCCGACAGGAAGAACACCGGGGAGCTGTTTTTT; CDR3aa: CASSDRKNTGELFF
v_gene: TRBV5-1; d_gene: NA; abundance: NA; len: 16; j_gene: TRBJ1-6; CDR3nt: TGCGCCAGCAGCTTGTCTCTCCAGGGTGATAATTCACCCCTCCACTTT; CDR3aa: CASSLSLQGDNSPLHF
v_gene: TRBV15; d_gene: NA; abundance: NA; len: 14; j_gene: TRBJ2-3; CDR3nt: TGTGCCACCAGCAGGAGGGAGGGGGCAGATACGCAGTATTTT; CDR3aa: CATSRREGADTQYF
v_gene: TRBV5-6; d_gene: NA; abundance: once; len: 13; j_gene: TRBJ2-3; CDR3nt: TGTGCCAGCAGCCCGGACTACGCAGATACGCAGTATTTT; CDR3aa: CASSPDYADTQYF
v_gene: TRBV30; d_gene: NA; abundance: once; len: 16; j_gene: TRBJ2-5; CDR3nt: TGTGCCTGGAGTGTTCGGGGTGTGTTTTCGAGAGAGACCCAGTACTTC; CDR3aa: CAWSVRGVFSRETQYF
v_gene: TRBV5-6; d_gene: TRBD2; abundance: NA; len: 18; j_gene: TRBJ2-4; CDR3nt: TGTGCCAGCAGCTTACTAGCGGGGGGGTCCCTAGCCAAAAACATTCAGTACTTC; CDR3aa: CASSLLAGGSLAKNIQYF
v_gene: TRBV5-1; d_gene: NA; abundance: NA; len: 14; j_gene: TRBJ1-1; CDR3nt: TGCGCCAGCAGCTTTCGGACAGTTAACACTGAAGCTTTCTTT; CDR3aa: CASSFRTVNTEAFF
v_gene: TRBV10-1; d_gene: TRBD1; abundance: few; len: 15; j_gene: TRBJ1-4; CDR3nt: TGCGCCAGCAGCAACAACCGGGACAGGCTTGAAAAACTGTTTTTT; CDR3aa: CASSNNRDRLEKLFF
v_gene: TRBV30; d_gene: NA; abundance: NA; len: 11; j_gene: TRBJ1-1; CDR3nt: TGTGCCTGGACGAGGGCCACTGAAGCTTTCTTT; CDR3aa: CAWTRATEAFF
v_gene: TRBV21-1; d_gene: NA; abundance: NA; len: 17; j_gene: TRBJ2-7; CDR3nt: TGTGCCAGCAGCAAAGAGGGGTCCGGGACAGGGGCCTACGAGCAGTACTTC; CDR3aa: CASSKEGSGTGAYEQYF
v_gene: TRBV7-9; d_gene: TRBD1; abundance: NA; len: 15; j_gene: TRBJ2-2; CDR3nt: TGTGCCAGCAGCTTAGAGACAGGGTACACCGGGGAGCTGTTTTTT; CDR3aa: CASSLETGYTGELFF